Presented here are 11 T cell receptor beta chains from one specimen sequenced in a study of T cells in women clearing cervical HPV infection (dated by TCRdb to between 2018 and 2020). The library came from the immunoSEQ multiplex PCR assay. This is the immuneACCESS table as TCRdb keeps it, with only in-frame sequences that have V and J called. A part of the clones is gone; compared with another copy, unresolved V genes explain less than half, and the rest is unexplained. Per the sample table, the count is approximately 21,000 clones. The ten largest make up approximately 25% of the sample. Source material: blood buffy coat. The receptors originated from a woman between 18 and 70 years old with a cervical HPV16 infection that either progressed to CIN3+ or cleared (not recorded which).

Note on this clone: The read finishes 3 residues shy of the CDR3 end, and the germline J gene is used to complete it. The gene calls are TRBV20-1 and TRBJ1-4; D not certain. The CDR3 is 19 residues long. Germline V lookup: CDR1 DFQATT, CDR2 SNEGSKA (reference sequence). Partial CDR3 DNA: TGCAGTGCTAGAGATTTCGGGTTTTACGCCAGCTCCTATAATTCACCA. This sequence encodes CSARDFGFYASSYNSP. The full CDR3 sequence reads CSARDFGFYASSYNSPLFF.

Comment on this clone: Sequencing ends 3 residues short of the CDR3 end; the germline J gene provides the rest. J is TRBJ1-2 and V is TRBV30, with a possible D match to TRBD1 (5 bases). The CDR3 has 13 amino acids. CDR1 is GTSNPN and CDR2 is SVGIG in the germline V gene (reference sequence). The CDR3 region is CAWSGDSADTYTF. CDR3 bases read: TGTGCCTGGAGTGGAGACAGCGCAGATACC.

A note on this clone: The missing CDR3 end, 3 residues past where the read stops, is filled in from the germline J gene. The chain links TRBV18 to TRBJ1-2; D is perhaps TRBD1 (5 bases). Germline lookup yields CDR1 KGHSH and CDR2 LQKENI. This CDR3 comprises 16 residues. The CDR3 region is CASSPLGSQGSYDYTF. Partial CDR3 DNA: TGTGCCAGCTCACCACTCGGTTCTCAGGGATCCTACGAC.

As for this clone: Sequencing ends 3 residues short of the CDR3 end; the germline J gene provides the rest. The chain recombines TRBV20-1 with TRBJ2-3; TRBD2 matches at 7 bases. The germline V gene has CDR1 DFQATT and CDR2 SNEGSKA (reference sequence). The CDR3 has 15 residues. The covered CDR3 bases are TGCAGTGCATTCAGGACTAGTGTACCGTCTGGGACG. This encodes CSAFRTSVPSGT. The CDR3 as a whole reads CSAFRTSVPSGTQYF.

This CDR3 reads CASRGGQGTNTEAFF. The sequenced part of the CDR3 DNA is TGTGCCAGCAGGGGGGGACAGGGGACGAACACTGAA. V usage is TRBV2 and J usage is TRBJ1-1, with 10 bases matching TRBD1. The read terminates 3 residues ahead of where the CDR3 ends, so the germline J gene completes it. Germline loops: CDR1 SNHLY, CDR2 FYNNEI. Trimming removed 6 bases from V and 1 base from J; junction bases left unmatched: 5. The CDR3 has 15 residues.

With regard to this clone: The CDR3 is cut off 3 residues early in the read; its end comes from the germline J gene. The rearrangement joins TRBV12-3 or TRBV12-4 to TRBJ1-1, with a weak D call TRBD1 (6 bases). This CDR3 spans 11 amino acids. The CDR3 here is CASSTGTEAFF. Incomplete CDR3 DNA: TGTGCCAGCAGTACCGGGACAGAA.

As to this clone: Sequencing ends 3 residues short of the CDR3 end; the germline J gene provides the rest. The V and J genes are TRBV19 and TRBJ1-5, with a weak D call TRBD1 (5 bases). Between the trimmed V and J ends, which lost 2 bases and 6 bases, there was a span of 14 bases. The CDR3 length is 15 residues. CDR1 and CDR2 (germline): LNHDA, SQIVND (reference sequence). CDR3 amino acids: CASSIPRQQVQPQHF. Incomplete CDR3 DNA: TGTGCCAGTAGTATACCCCGACAGCAAGTTCAGCCC.

About this clone: The read halts 3 residues ahead of the CDR3 end, with the missing end drawn from the germline J gene. The rearrangement links TRBV2 to TRBJ2-5, with D perhaps matching TRBD2 (5 bases). The V end lost 7 bases, the J end lost 1 base, and 10 bases lay between the germline ends. Germline assignment: CDR1 SNHLY and CDR2 FYNNEI. The CDR3 is made up of 13 amino acids. The CDR3 bases that were read are TGTGCCAGCAAACTAGACATCCAAGAGACC. It encodes CASKLDIQET. The whole CDR3 protein reads CASKLDIQETQYF.

CDR3 DNA (partial): TGCAGTGCTAAACAGGGGTTACAGCCC. Protein sequence: CSAKQGLQP. The whole CDR3 region reads CSAKQGLQPQHF. V gene TRBV20-1 combines with J gene TRBJ1-5, with TRBD1 matching over 7 bases. The read finishes 3 residues shy of the CDR3 end, and the germline J gene is used to complete it. With V trimmed by 4 bases and J by 7 bases, 4 bases remained unmatched. Germline values: CDR1 DFQATT, CDR2 SNEGSKA (reference sequence). The CDR3 has 12 amino acids.

A remark on this clone: The read ends 3 residues before the CDR3 terminus; that terminus is restored from the germline J gene. The chain couples TRBV29-1 to TRBJ2-2, with a weak D call TRBD1 (5 bases). Germline loops: CDR1 SQVTM, CDR2 ANQGSEA. The CDR3 is made up of 13 amino acids. This CDR3 reads CSVEVWQGEKLFF. CDR3 bases read: TGCAGCGTTGAAGTCTGGCAGGGCGAAAAG.

Comments on this clone: The missing CDR3 end, 3 residues past where the read stops, is filled in from the germline J gene. V and J are TRBV5-1 and TRBJ2-3, with 12 positions matching TRBD2. J was trimmed by 5 bases and V by 1 base; bases with no gene match: 5. The CDR3 extends over 16 amino acids. Germline V CDR1 and CDR2: SGHRS, YFSETQ. The CDR3 loop reads CASSLTGLAGLDTQYF. The part of the CDR3 DNA that was read is TGCGCCAGCAGCTTGACGGGACTAGCGGGTTTAGATACG.